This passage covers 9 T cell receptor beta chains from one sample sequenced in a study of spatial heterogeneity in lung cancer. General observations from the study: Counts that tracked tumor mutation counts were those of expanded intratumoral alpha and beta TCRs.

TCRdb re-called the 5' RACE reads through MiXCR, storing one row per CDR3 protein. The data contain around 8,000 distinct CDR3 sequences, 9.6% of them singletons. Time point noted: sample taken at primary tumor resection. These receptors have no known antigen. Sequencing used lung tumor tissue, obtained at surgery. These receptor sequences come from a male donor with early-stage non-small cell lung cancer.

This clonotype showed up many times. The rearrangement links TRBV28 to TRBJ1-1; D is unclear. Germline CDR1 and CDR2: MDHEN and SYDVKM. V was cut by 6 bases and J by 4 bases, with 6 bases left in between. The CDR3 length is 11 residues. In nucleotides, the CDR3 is TGTGCCAGCAGAGTAAGCACTGAAGCTTTCTTT. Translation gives CASRVSTEAFF.

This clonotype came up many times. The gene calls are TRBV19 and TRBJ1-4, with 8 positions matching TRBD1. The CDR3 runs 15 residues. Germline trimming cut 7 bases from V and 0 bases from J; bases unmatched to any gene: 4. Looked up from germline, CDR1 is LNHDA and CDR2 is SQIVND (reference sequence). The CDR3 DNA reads TGTGCCAGTACCCTACAGGGGGCAACTAATGAAAAACTGTTTTTT. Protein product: CASTLQGATNEKLFF.

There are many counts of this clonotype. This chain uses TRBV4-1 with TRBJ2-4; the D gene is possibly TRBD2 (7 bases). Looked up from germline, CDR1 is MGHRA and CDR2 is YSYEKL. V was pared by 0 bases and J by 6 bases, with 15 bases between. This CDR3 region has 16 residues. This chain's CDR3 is CASSQEEGGGINIQYF. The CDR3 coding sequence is TGCGCCAGCAGCCAAGAAGAGGGGGGGGGAATAAACATTCAGTACTTC.

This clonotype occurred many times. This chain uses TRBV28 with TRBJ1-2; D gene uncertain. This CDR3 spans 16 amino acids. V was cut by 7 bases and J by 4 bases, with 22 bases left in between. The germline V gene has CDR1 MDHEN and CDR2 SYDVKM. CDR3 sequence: CASISNDMSFLYGYTF. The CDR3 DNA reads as TGTGCCAGCATCAGCAACGACATGAGTTTCCTCTATGGCTACACCTTC.

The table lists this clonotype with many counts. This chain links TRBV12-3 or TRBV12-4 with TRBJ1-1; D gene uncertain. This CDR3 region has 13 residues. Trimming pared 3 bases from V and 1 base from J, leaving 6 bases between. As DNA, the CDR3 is TGTGCCAGCAGTTTGAACCAGAACACTGAAGCTTTCTTT. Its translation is CASSLNQNTEAFF.

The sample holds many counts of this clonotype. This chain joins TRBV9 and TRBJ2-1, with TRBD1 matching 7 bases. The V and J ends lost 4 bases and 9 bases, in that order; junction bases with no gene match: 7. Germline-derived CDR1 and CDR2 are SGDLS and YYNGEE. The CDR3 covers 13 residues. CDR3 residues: CASSLKTGSEQFF. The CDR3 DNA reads TGTGCCAGCAGCTTAAAGACAGGGAGTGAGCAGTTCTTC.

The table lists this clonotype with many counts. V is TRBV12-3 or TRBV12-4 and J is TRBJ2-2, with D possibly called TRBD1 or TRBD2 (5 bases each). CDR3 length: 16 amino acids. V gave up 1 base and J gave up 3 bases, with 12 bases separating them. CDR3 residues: CASSLGFGADTGELFF. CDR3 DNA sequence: TGTGCCAGCAGTTTAGGTTTCGGGGCCGACACCGGGGAGCTGTTTTTT.

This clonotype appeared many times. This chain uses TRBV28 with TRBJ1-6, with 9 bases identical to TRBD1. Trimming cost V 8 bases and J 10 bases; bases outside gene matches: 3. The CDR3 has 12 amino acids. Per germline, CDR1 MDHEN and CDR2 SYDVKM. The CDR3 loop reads CASSGQGSPLHF. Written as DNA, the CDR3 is TGTGCCAGCTCAGGACAGGGGTCACCCCTCCACTTT.

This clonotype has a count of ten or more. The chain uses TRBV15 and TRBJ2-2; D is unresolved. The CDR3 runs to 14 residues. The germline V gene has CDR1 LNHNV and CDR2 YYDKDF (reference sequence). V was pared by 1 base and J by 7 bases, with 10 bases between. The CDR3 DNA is TGTGCCACCAGCAGAGCGTCAGGCGGCGGGGAGCTGTTTTTT. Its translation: CATSRASGGGELFF.